These 19 T cell receptor beta chains were all obtained from the same sample, sequenced in a study of beta chain features in type 1 diabetes. These TCRs are of unknown antigen specificity. Whole-study findings and limits: There was a moderate but significant shortening of TCRB CDR3s in all four CD4+ subsets of Type 1 diabetes patients.

Investigators reverse transcribed all isolated RNA, so they sequenced expressed TCRB transcripts. Sequencing was performed with immunoSEQ multiplex PCR; in TCRdb, only in-frame clones are kept and a portion is missing. Of around 40,000 clones in the sample, approximately 68% were seen once. Specimen: Tregs from blood. Receptors were obtained from a woman under 30 with type 1 diabetes.

The chain couples TRBV5-6 to TRBJ1-1, with D perhaps TRBD1 (5 bases). Trimming stripped 6 bases from V and 0 bases from J, with 12 bases between. Per germline, CDR1 SGHDT and CDR2 YYEEEE. The CDR3 is 14 amino acids. The CDR3 spells CASKGLGVNTEAFF. CDR3 sequence (DNA): TGTGCCAGCAAGGGACTGGGGGTGAACACTGAAGCTTTCTTT.

The chain has TRBV2 and TRBJ1-2, with 9 nucleotides matching TRBD1. Germline V gives CDR1 SNHLY, CDR2 FYNNEI. J gave up 4 bases and V 8 bases, and 11 bases lay outside the gene matches. This CDR3 comprises 15 residues. The CDR3 bases are TGTGCCAGCGCCCCAGGGACAGGGTTAGGCTATGGCTACACCTTC. Protein sequence: CASAPGTGLGYGYTF.

This chain links TRBV25-1 with TRBJ2-2; D unclear. The CDR3 is made up of 15 amino acids. Deletions cut 1 base from V and 2 bases from J, with 8 bases between. Germline V CDR1 and CDR2: MGHDK, SYGVNS. The CDR3 DNA follows: TGTGCCAGCAGTGAATGGGCTCGAAACACCGGGGAGCTGTTTTTT. This sequence encodes CASSEWARNTGELFF.

The chain uses TRBV7-9 and TRBJ2-1; 9 bases agree with TRBD2. The CDR3 sequence is 15 residues long. CDR1 and CDR2 (germline): SEHNR, FQNEAQ (reference sequence). Losses at the gene ends were 5 bases for V and 4 bases for J; bases not matched to a gene: 6. CDR3 in DNA: TGTGCCAGCAGCCCTCGGACTAGCGCTTACAATGAGCAGTTCTTC. Protein sequence: CASSPRTSAYNEQFF.

The chain couples TRBV6-5 to TRBJ1-4; D possibly corresponds to TRBD1 (5 bases). The germline gives CDR1 MNHEY, CDR2 SVGAGI. CDR3 length equals 15 residues. V gave up 2 bases and J gave up 7 bases, with 14 bases separating them. This CDR3 is CASSYTSGLFEKLFF. CDR3 in DNA: TGTGCCAGCAGTTACACCTCAGGGTTATTTGAAAAACTGTTTTTT.

This chain uses TRBV6-6 with TRBJ2-5; D may be TRBD1 (6 bases). The J call may be wrong; the DNA end is better matched by TRBJ2-7. Germline CDR1 is MNHNY and CDR2 is SVGAGI (reference sequence). This CDR3 is 12 amino acids long. The CDR3 protein is CASSTGFYEQYF. CDR3 in DNA: TGTGCCAGCAGCACAGGGTTCTACGAGCAGTACTTC.

This clone has a handful of counts. The CDR3 DNA reads TGTGCAAGTCGCTTAAGAGAAGAGCAGTACTTC. Protein sequence: CASRLREEQYF. The rearrangement joins TRBV12-2 to TRBJ2-5; no DNA check was done on the table's D call, TRBD2. TRBV12-2 is given as a pseudogene. This CDR3 is 11 amino acids long.

This clone was counted between two and nine times. This chain uses TRBV6-6 with TRBJ2-4, with TRBD1 matching 8 bases. Trimming at V came to 4 bases and at J to 3 bases, leaving 5 bases not matched to a gene. This CDR3 is built from 15 residues. Per the germline V gene, CDR1 is MNHNY and CDR2 is SVGAGI (reference sequence). CDR3 protein: CASSFNRGSKNIQYF. The CDR3 nucleotides read TGTGCCAGCAGTTTCAACAGGGGGAGCAAAAACATTCAGTACTTC.

The chain employs TRBV5-1 and TRBJ2-3; D may be TRBD2 (5 bases). The CDR3 length is 13 residues. Trimming cost V 3 bases and J 5 bases, with 10 bases left between them. Germline V CDR1 and CDR2: SGHRS, YFSETQ. DNA of the CDR3: TGCGCCAGCAGCTCCTCCAGCGGAGATACGCAGTATTTT. Protein product: CASSSSSGDTQYF.

V gene TRBV28 combines with J gene TRBJ2-2, with D unclear. The CDR3 covers 14 residues. V lost 8 bases to trimming and J lost 0 bases, with 10 bases between them. Germline V CDR1 and CDR2: MDHEN, SYDVKM. This chain's CDR3 is CASGLVANTGELFF. The DNA of the CDR3 is TGTGCCAGCGGGCTGGTCGCGAACACCGGGGAGCTGTTTTTT.

This rearrangement joins TRBV7-9 to TRBJ1-6; D not resolved. Germline loops: CDR1 SEHNR, CDR2 FQNEAQ (reference sequence). Trimming removed 4 bases at V and 6 bases at J, with 10 bases between. This CDR3 has 14 residues. The CDR3 region has the DNA TGTGCCAGCAGCTACTGGGAGATTAATTCACCCCTCCACTTT. Translation: CASSYWEINSPLHF.

Here the CDR3 reads CASSPTRGISYNEQFF. The CDR3, as DNA: TGTGCCAGCTCACCCACGAGGGGGATCTCCTACAATGAGCAGTTCTTC. The rearrangement links TRBV18 to TRBJ2-1; a weak D match, TRBD1 (6 bases). The CDR3 runs 16 residues. The germline V and J ends were trimmed by 3 bases and 0 bases, with 12 bases remaining between them. Germline V gene lookup returns CDR1 KGHSH and CDR2 LQKENI.

The V gene is TRBV2, the J gene TRBJ2-1; D is uncertain. The V and J ends lost 1 base and 6 bases respectively, with 7 bases between them. This CDR3 region has 13 residues. CDR1 and CDR2 (germline): SNHLY, FYNNEI. The CDR3 reads CASSEVPGNEQFF. The DNA for the CDR3 is TGTGCCAGCAGTGAAGTTCCCGGCAATGAGCAGTTCTTC.

J is TRBJ2-2 and V is TRBV9, with a possible D match to TRBD1 (5 bases). This CDR3 is 14 amino acids long. Trimming stripped 6 bases from V and 6 bases from J, with 15 bases between. Per germline, CDR1 SGDLS and CDR2 YYNGEE. Here the CDR3 reads CASTQGQGAGELFF. CDR3 coding DNA: TGTGCCAGCACCCAAGGGCAGGGCGCCGGGGAGCTGTTTTTT. The whole variable domain, filled in from reference TRBV9 and TRBJ2-2, reads DSGVTQTPKHLITATGQRVTLRCSPRSGDLSVYWYQQSLDQGLQFLIQYYNGEERAKGNILERFSAQQFPDLHSELNLSSLELGDSALYFCASTQGQGAGELFFGEGSRLTVL.

The chain uses TRBV6-5 and TRBJ2-2; 9 bases agree with TRBD2. Germline loops: CDR1 MNHEY, CDR2 SVGAGI. With 1 base clipped from V and 6 bases from J, the junction kept 3 bases outside the gene matches. The length of the CDR3 is 15 residues. This CDR3 is CASSYWAGGSGELFF. For the CDR3, the DNA is TGTGCCAGCAGTTACTGGGCGGGAGGGTCCGGGGAGCTGTTTTTT.

In its sample, this clone was seen a few times. The DNA for the CDR3 is TGCGCCAGCACCTCCCAACTAGCTGTGGGGCTCAGGGAGCAGTTCTTC. Its translation is CASTSQLAVGLREQFF. The chain carries TRBV5-1 and TRBJ2-1; tentative D call: TRBD2 (6 bases). This CDR3 is 16 amino acids long. In germline, CDR1 is SGHRS, CDR2 YFSETQ. V dropped 6 bases and J dropped 10 bases, with 26 bases sitting between them.

The J gene is TRBJ2-1, the V gene TRBV5-4, with 15 nucleotides matching TRBD2. CDR1 and CDR2 (germline): SGHNT, YYREEE (reference sequence). The trim removed 4 bases at V and 11 bases at J, leaving 7 bases unmatched. The CDR3 spans 15 residues. The CDR3, as DNA: TGTGCCAGCAGCCCTGGACTAGCGGGAGGGCCAAAGCAGTTCTTC. It specifies CASSPGLAGGPKQFF.

The chain combines TRBV7-8 with TRBJ2-5; tentatively, D is TRBD1 (5 bases). The DNA end lines up better with TRBJ2-7; the J call may be wrong. Germline lookup yields CDR1 SGHVS and CDR2 FQNEAQ. The CDR3 loop spans 15 amino acids. DNA of the CDR3: TGTGCCAGCAGCGCCCGACAGACCCTCTCCTACGAGCAGTACTTC. This sequence encodes CASSARQTLSYEQYF.

This clone was detected a few times. J is TRBJ2-7 and V is TRBV7-2, with 7 bases lining up with TRBD2. Germline CDR1 reads SGHTA; CDR2 reads FQGNSA. The V gene end was trimmed by 5 bases and the J gene end by 0 bases; junction bases not matched to a gene: 4. The CDR3 covers 14 residues. The chain's CDR3 is CASSRAGYSYEQYF. CDR3 nucleotide sequence: TGTGCCAGCAGCCGAGCGGGGTACTCCTACGAGCAGTACTTC. Full variable domain (missing parts from reference TRBV7-2 and TRBJ2-7): GAGVSQSPSNKVTEKGKDVELRCDPISGHTALYWYRQSLGQGLEFLIYFQGNSAPDKSGLPSDRFSAERTGGSVSTLTIQRTQQEDSAVYLCASSRAGYSYEQYFGPGTRLTVT.